Given below is one TCR beta chain in context. This record comes from a study of blood T cell repertoires in COVID-19. As for the study in general: The United States, Italy and Spain were the sources of the acute and convalescent COVID-19 samples. PBMCs, B-cell-depleted T cells, or T cells were the source of the cDNA or gDNA that made up the material.

Authors' analysis steps: Estimation of nucleated cell counts relied on the amplification of reference gene primers. Sequenced by immunoSEQ multiplex PCR; TCRdb stores in-frame clones only, minus some. V, J and clone size were drawn from that table, and D and trimming were deduced from the DNA. Among approximately 210,000 clones listed, 87% were seen once. The CDR3 is 15 residues long. The V end was cut by 4 bases, the J end by 4 bases, with 16 bases between. CDR1 MGHRA and CDR2 YSYEKL come from the germline V gene. This TCR came from a man in his forties or fifties with active or convalescent COVID-19. The J gene is TRBJ1-2, the V gene TRBV4-1, with D tentatively TRBD1 (6 bases). Sequenced input: peripheral blood. The CDR3 protein is CASSPEGKTGYGYTF. In DNA form, the CDR3 reads TGCGCCAGCAGCCCCGAGGGGAAGACAGGCTATGGCTACACCTTC.